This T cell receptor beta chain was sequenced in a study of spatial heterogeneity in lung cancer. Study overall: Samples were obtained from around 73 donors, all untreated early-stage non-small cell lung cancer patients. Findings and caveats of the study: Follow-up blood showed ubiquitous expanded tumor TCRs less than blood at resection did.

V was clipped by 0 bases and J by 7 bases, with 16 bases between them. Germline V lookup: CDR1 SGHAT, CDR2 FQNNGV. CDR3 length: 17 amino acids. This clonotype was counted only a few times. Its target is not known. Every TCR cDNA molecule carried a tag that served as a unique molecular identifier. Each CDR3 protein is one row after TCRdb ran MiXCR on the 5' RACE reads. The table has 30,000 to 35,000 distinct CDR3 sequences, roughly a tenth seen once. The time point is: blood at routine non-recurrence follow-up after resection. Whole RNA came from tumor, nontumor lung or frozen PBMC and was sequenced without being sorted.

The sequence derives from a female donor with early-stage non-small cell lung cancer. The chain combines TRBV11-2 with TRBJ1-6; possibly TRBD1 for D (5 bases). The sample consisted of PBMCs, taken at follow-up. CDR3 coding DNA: TGTGCCAGCAGCTTAGATAGAGGGGAGGGGCGGAATTCACCCCTCCACTTT. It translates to CASSLDRGEGRNSPLHF.